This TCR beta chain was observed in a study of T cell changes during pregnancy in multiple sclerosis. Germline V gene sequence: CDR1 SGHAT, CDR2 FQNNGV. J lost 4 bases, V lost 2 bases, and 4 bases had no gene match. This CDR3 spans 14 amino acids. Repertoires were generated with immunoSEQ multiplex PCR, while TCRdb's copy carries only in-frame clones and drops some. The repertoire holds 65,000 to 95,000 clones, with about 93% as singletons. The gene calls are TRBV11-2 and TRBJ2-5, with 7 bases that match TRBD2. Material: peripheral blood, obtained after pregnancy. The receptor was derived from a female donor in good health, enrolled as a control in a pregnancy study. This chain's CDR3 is CASSLMGGRETQYF. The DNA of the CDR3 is TGTGCCAGCAGCTTAATGGGAGGGAGAGAGACCCAGTACTTC. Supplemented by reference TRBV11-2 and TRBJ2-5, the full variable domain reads EAGVAQSPRYKIIEKRQSVAFWCNPISGHATLYWYQQILGQGPKLLIQFQNNGVVDDSQLPKDRFSAERLKGVDSTLKIQPAKLEDSAVYLCASSLMGGRETQYFGPGTRLLVL.